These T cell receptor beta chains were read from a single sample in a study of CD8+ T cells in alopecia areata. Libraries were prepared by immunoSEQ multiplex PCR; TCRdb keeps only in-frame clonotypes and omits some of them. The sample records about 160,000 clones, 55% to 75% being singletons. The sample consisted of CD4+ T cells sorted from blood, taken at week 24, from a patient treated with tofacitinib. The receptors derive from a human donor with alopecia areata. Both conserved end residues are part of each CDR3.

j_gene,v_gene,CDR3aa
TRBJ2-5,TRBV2,CASSSVEGTQYF
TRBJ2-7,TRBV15,CATSREVNYEQYF
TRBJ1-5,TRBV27,CASSYSGNSQPQHF
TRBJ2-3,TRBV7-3,CASSVQARTTDTQYF
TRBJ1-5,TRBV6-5,CASSPWGNQPQHF
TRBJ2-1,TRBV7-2,CASSLGQRQDEQFF
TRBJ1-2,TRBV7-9,CASSSTGLYGYTF
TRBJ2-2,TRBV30,CAWSVVRVAGELFF
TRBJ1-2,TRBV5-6,CASSLVGGGAGYGYTF
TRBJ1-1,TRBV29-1,CSVCPILNTEAFF
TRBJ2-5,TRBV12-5,CASGMVWAQYF
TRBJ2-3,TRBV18,CASPPSTDTQYF
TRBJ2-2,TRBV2,CASSWMEAGELFF
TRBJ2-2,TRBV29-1,CSVDRGAGTGELFF
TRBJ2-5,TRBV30,CAWTRGVGETQYF
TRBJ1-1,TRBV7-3,CASSLDGTGGAGEAFF
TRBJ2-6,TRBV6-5,CASKGVESGANVLTF
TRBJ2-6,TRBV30,CAWSRTGNSGANVLTF
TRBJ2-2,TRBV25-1,CASSEFVGTGELFF
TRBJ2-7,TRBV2,CASREDYEQYF
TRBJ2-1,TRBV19,CASSIFQGPGSYNEQFF
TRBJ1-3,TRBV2,CASDDFLSGNTIYF
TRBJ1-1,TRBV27,CASSLQGWTEAFF